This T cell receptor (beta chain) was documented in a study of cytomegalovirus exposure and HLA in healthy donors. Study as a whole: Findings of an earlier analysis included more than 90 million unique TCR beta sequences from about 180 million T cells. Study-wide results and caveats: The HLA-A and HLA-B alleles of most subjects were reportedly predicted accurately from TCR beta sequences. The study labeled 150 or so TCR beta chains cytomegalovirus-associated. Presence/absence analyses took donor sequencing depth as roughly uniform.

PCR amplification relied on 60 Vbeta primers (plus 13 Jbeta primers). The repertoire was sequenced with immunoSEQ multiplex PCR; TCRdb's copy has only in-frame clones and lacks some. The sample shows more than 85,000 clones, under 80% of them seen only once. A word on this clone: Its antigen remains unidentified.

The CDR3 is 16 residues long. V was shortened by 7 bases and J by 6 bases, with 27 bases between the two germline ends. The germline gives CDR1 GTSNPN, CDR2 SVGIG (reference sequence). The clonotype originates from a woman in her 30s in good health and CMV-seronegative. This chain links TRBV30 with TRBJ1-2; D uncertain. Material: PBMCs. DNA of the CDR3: TGTGCCTTCTTTAGGACTCGACTTATGCTGAATCATGGCTACACCTTC. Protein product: CAFFRTRLMLNHGYTF.